The rows below give T cell receptor beta chains drawn from one sample of a study of OX40 agonist ivuxolimab in advanced cancers. Generated by immunoSEQ multiplex PCR, the TCRdb table keeps only in-frame clones and is missing some. The sample has approximately 76,000 clones, nearly 95% seen once. The sequenced sample was CD4+ or CD8+ T cells sorted from blood, obtained in a trial of the OX40 agonist ivuxolimab. Receptors originate from an adult with an advanced solid tumor such as melanoma, head and neck, liver or kidney cancer. Each CDR3 is given with its conserved first and last residue. A D gene is named only where the DNA matches it firmly. Size values are once, few and many counts, or a class for expanded clones, and some rows have none.

>NA|TRBJ2-5|TRBV10-3|NA
CAISQGLETQYF
TGTGCCATCAGTCAAGGATTGGAGACCCAGTACTTC
>NA|TRBJ1-1|TRBV5-6|NA
CASSFGFSEAFF
TGTGCCAGCAGCTTTGGCTTCTCTGAAGCTTTCTTT
>TRBD2|TRBJ2-1|TRBV9|NA
CASSVGREGLSSYNEQFF
TGTGCCAGCAGCGTGGGCAGGGAGGGGTTAAGCTCCTACAATGAGCAGTTCTTC
>NA|TRBJ2-7|TRBV6-1|NA
CASSELPASYEQYF
TGTGCCAGCAGTGAGTTGCCAGCCTCCTACGAGCAGTACTTC
>NA|TRBJ2-3|TRBV6-6|NA
CASSYRVRDTDTQYF
TGTGCCAGCAGCTACAGGGTTAGGGACACAGATACGCAGTATTTT
>TRBD2|TRBJ2-3|TRBV9|NA
CASSPATSPLADTQYF
TGTGCCAGCAGCCCAGCGACTAGCCCCCTCGCAGATACGCAGTATTTT
>NA|TRBJ2-2|TRBV7-2|NA
CASSLGTGTGELFF
TGTGCCAGCAGCTTAGGCACGGGGACCGGGGAGCTGTTTTTT
>NA|TRBJ2-7|TRBV5-1|NA
CASSRTTYEQYF
TGCGCCAGCAGCCGTACCACCTACGAGCAGTACTTC
>NA|TRBJ2-1|TRBV28|NA
CASLKVTGEGHNEQFF
TGTGCCAGCTTAAAGGTGACAGGGGAGGGACACAATGAGCAGTTCTTC
>NA|TRBJ1-2|TRBV6-5|NA
CASSSRANYGYTF
TGTGCCAGCAGCTCTCGAGCTAACTATGGCTACACCTTC
>NA|TRBJ2-1|TRBV28|NA
CASSLQGDEQFF
TGTGCCAGCAGTTTGCAGGGCGATGAGCAGTTCTTC
>NA|TRBJ2-7|TRBV6-1|NA
CASRGTYEQYF
TGTGCCAGCAGGGGCACCTACGAGCAGTACTTC
>NA|TRBJ2-7|TRBV19|NA
CASSRAASSYEQYF
TGTGCCAGTAGTCGGGCAGCGAGCTCCTACGAGCAGTACTTC
>NA|TRBJ1-2|TRBV25-1|NA
CASSESGFGYTF
TGTGCCAGCAGTGAATCGGGATTCGGCTACACCTTC
>NA|TRBJ2-7|TRBV4-1|NA
CASSLRIDRFYEQYF
TGCGCCAGCAGCCTTCGGATTGACAGGTTTTACGAGCAGTACTTC
>NA|TRBJ1-3|TRBV27|NA
CASMSGNTIYF
TGTGCCAGCATGTCCGGAAACACCATATATTTT
>TRBD2|TRBJ2-7|TRBV27|NA
CASSFSASGALYEQYF
TGTGCCAGCAGTTTTTCGGCTAGCGGGGCTCTCTACGAGCAGTACTTC
>NA|TRBJ2-7|TRBV29-1|once
CSVVTGYSYEQYF
TGCAGCGTTGTGACGGGGTACTCCTACGAGCAGTACTTC
>NA|TRBJ2-7|TRBV11-2|NA
CASSFLRDWGDEQYF
TGTGCCAGCAGCTTCCTCCGGGACTGGGGCGACGAGCAGTACTTC
>TRBD1|TRBJ2-2|TRBV6-5|NA
CASSYPQGAGELFF
TGTGCCAGCAGTTACCCGCAGGGGGCCGGGGAGCTGTTTTTT
>TRBD1|TRBJ1-3|TRBV7-6|NA
CASSLGGGDRAGNTIYF
TGTGCCAGCAGCTTAGGAGGTGGTGACAGGGCTGGAAACACCATATATTTT
>TRBD2|TRBJ2-7|TRBV9|NA
CASSAREDRQYEQYF
TGTGCCAGCAGCGCCCGGGAGGACCGCCAGTACGAGCAGTACTTC
>NA|TRBJ2-7|TRBV5-1|NA
CASSFGNEQYF
TGCGCCAGCAGCTTTGGCAACGAGCAGTACTTC
>TRBD1|TRBJ2-7|TRBV5-4|NA
CASSRGTGGFEQYF
TGTGCCAGCAGCCGAGGGACAGGGGGTTTCGAGCAGTACTTC
>NA|TRBJ2-1|TRBV29-1|once
CSVEDVGRGSYNEQFF
TGCAGCGTTGAAGATGTGGGCCGGGGCTCCTACAATGAGCAGTTCTTC